What follows are 8 T cell receptor beta chains derived from one specimen sequenced in a study of blood T cell repertoires in COVID-19. Using immunoSEQ multiplex PCR, the repertoire was profiled, and TCRdb retains in-frame clones only, with some absent. The sample records 120,000 to 150,000 clones, roughly 86% being singletons. Sequenced sample: PBMCs or T cells enriched from blood (not recorded which). The receptor source for this set is a woman in her forties or fifties with acute COVID-19.

The chain recombines TRBV27 with TRBJ2-3; D may be TRBD1 (6 bases). The CDR3 runs 13 residues. Germline V CDR1 and CDR2: MNHEY, SMNVEV (reference sequence). V dropped 2 bases and J dropped 4 bases, with 7 bases sitting between them. CDR3 bases: TGTGCCAGCAGTTTAACAGGGCCAGATACGCAGTATTTT. This sequence encodes CASSLTGPDTQYF.

This clone has a single count. This chain's CDR3 is CSAGTGVMPDTQYF. Here the CDR3 DNA reads TGCAGCGCTGGGACAGGGGTCATGCCAGATACGCAGTATTTT. V usage is TRBV29-1 and J usage is TRBJ2-3; 10 nucleotides match TRBD1. The germline CDR1 and CDR2 sequences are SQVTM and ANQGSEA. V was pared by 7 bases and J by 4 bases, with 8 bases of the junction left unmatched. The CDR3 extends over 14 amino acids.

CDR3 in amino acids: CASNHRGTEAFF. CDR3 in DNA: TGTGCCAGCAACCACCGGGGAACTGAAGCTTTCTTT. This sequence joins TRBV12-3 or TRBV12-4 and TRBJ1-1; D is unresolved. V dropped 7 bases and J dropped 5 bases, with 11 bases sitting between them. The CDR3 consists of 12 residues.

J is TRBJ2-6 and V is TRBV27; a weak D match, TRBD2 (5 bases). Trimming pared 6 bases from V and 0 bases from J, leaving 12 bases between. Germline assignment: CDR1 MNHEY and CDR2 SMNVEV (reference sequence). This CDR3 region has 16 residues. This CDR3 reads CASRNGNPSGANVLTF. The CDR3 DNA reads as TGTGCCAGCAGAAACGGGAACCCCTCTGGGGCCAACGTCCTGACTTTC.

To note about this clone: The sample carries other DNA sequences with the same CDR3. The chain is built from TRBV2 and TRBJ2-1, with TRBD1 matching 7 bases. This CDR3 has 13 residues. Germline V gene lookup returns CDR1 SNHLY and CDR2 FYNNEI. The V and J ends lost 4 bases and 5 bases, in that order; junction bases with no gene match: 2. The CDR3: CASSAGTDNEQFF. The CDR3 DNA is TGTGCCAGCAGTGCCGGGACAGACAATGAGCAGTTCTTC.

The gene calls are TRBV5-5 and TRBJ1-5; D is possibly TRBD1 (6 bases). This CDR3 comprises 17 residues. Trimming shortened V by 3 bases and J by 0 bases, and 16 bases separated the two germline ends. CDR1 and CDR2 from the germline V gene are SGHKS and YYEKEE (reference sequence). This CDR3 is CASSSEDSRYSNQPQHF. The CDR3 DNA follows: TGTGCCAGCAGCTCTGAGGACAGCCGCTATAGCAATCAGCCCCAGCATTTT.

This chain links TRBV2 with TRBJ2-7; 13 positions match TRBD2. The CDR3 consists of 18 residues. V was pared by 4 bases and J by 4 bases, with 13 bases of the junction left unmatched. Germline V gene lookup returns CDR1 SNHLY and CDR2 FYNNEI. The CDR3 region is CASSGHTSGRALGYEQYF. The DNA of the CDR3 is TGTGCCAGCAGTGGGCATACTAGCGGGAGGGCCCTGGGGTACGAGCAGTACTTC.

The chain recombines TRBV15 with TRBJ1-5, with 8 bases that match TRBD1. V was pared by 3 bases and J by 1 base, with 5 bases of the junction left unmatched. CDR1 and CDR2 (germline): LNHNV, YYDKDF (reference sequence). The CDR3 sequence is 16 residues long. Here the CDR3 reads CATSSGTGKSNQPQHF. Written as DNA, the CDR3 is TGTGCCACCAGCAGCGGGACAGGTAAAAGCAATCAGCCCCAGCATTTT. Together with reference TRBV15 and TRBJ1-5, the CDR3 gives the full variable domain: DAMVIQNPRYQVTQFGKPVTLSCSQTLNHNVMYWYQQKSSQAPKLLFHYYDKDFNNEADTPDNFQSRRPNTSFCFLDIRSPGLGDTAMYLCATSSGTGKSNQPQHFGDGTRLSIL.